These 16 T cell receptor beta chains were all obtained from the same sample, sequenced in a study of T cell responses to AZD1222 COVID-19 vaccine. TCRdb keeps only in-frame clones here, not all; method: immunoSEQ multiplex PCR. The sample yields a few hundred thousand clones, roughly 93% seen once. The sequencing here drew on peripheral blood, taken on day 0 of AZD1222 vaccination. These receptors all come from an adult in good health.

The chain links TRBV28 to TRBJ1-5, with a weak D call TRBD1 (5 bases). The CDR3 totals 12 residues. Per the germline V gene, CDR1 is MDHEN and CDR2 is SYDVKM. Trimming removed 7 bases from V and 11 bases from J, with 15 bases in between. CDR3 protein: CASTPGPEAQHF. CDR3 DNA: TGTGCCAGCACCCCGGGACCTGAGGCCCAGCATTTT.

The rearrangement uses TRBV3-1 (or the pseudogene TRBV3-2) and TRBJ2-3, with 7 bases fitting TRBD2. The CDR3 is made up of 14 amino acids. CDR1 LGHDT and CDR2 YNNKEL come from the germline V gene (reference sequence). The junction had 5 bases not matched to a gene; V was cut back by 4 bases and J by 4 bases. CDR3 sequence (DNA): TGTGCCAGCAGCCCAAGCGGGGCCTCAGATACGCAGTATTTT. Its translation is CASSPSGASDTQYF.

The chain combines TRBV5-1 with TRBJ2-3, with a possible D match to TRBD2 (6 bases). Trimming removed 4 bases at V and 2 bases at J, with 11 bases between. This CDR3 contains 14 residues. The germline V gene has CDR1 SGHRS and CDR2 YFSETQ. CDR3 region: CASSPGDATDTQYF. CDR3 in DNA: TGCGCCAGCAGCCCGGGGGACGCCACAGATACGCAGTATTTT.

This chain joins TRBV5-1 and TRBJ2-6; tentatively, D is TRBD2 (6 bases). The CDR3 sequence is 15 residues long. V was trimmed by 0 bases and J by 3 bases, leaving 7 bases between them. In germline, CDR1 is SGHRS, CDR2 YFSETQ. The CDR3 DNA reads TGCGCCAGCAGCTTGGGCGGGGTTGGGGCCAACGTCCTGACTTTC. Translated: CASSLGGVGANVLTF.

V is TRBV10-2 and J is TRBJ1-1; 7 positions agree with TRBD1. Looked up from germline, CDR1 is WSHSY and CDR2 is SAAADI. The CDR3 has 15 amino acids. V dropped 5 bases and J dropped 0; count of bases not matched to a gene: 6. The DNA of the CDR3 is TGCGCCAGCAGTCCTCGGACAGGTCTGAACACTGAAGCTTTCTTT. Protein sequence: CASSPRTGLNTEAFF.

As concerns this clone: The junction shows a germline mismatch at one end, possibly a read error. J is TRBJ1-3 and V is TRBV7-7; no clear D. Germline-derived CDR1 and CDR2 are SSHAT and FNYEAQ (reference sequence). This CDR3 has 14 amino acids. Written as DNA, the CDR3 is TGTGCTAGCAAAATTAGGAGCTCTGGAAACACCATATATTTT. This gives the protein CASKIRSSGNTIYF.

J is TRBJ2-3 and V is TRBV7-2; no clear D. The V end lost 7 bases, the J end lost 8 bases, and 10 bases lay between the germline ends. The CDR3 is made up of 11 amino acids. Germline CDR1 and CDR2: SGHTA and FQGNSA. CDR3 sequence: CASTTTITQYF. The CDR3 nucleotides are TGTGCCAGCACCACCACCATTACGCAGTATTTT.

The chain recombines TRBV21-1 with TRBJ2-2. TRBV21-1 is labeled a pseudogene. The CDR3 has 14 amino acids. The CDR3 bases are TGTGCCAGCCCGTACACTTGGGACACCGGGGAGCTGTTTTTT. Amino acid sequence: CASPYTWDTGELFF.

V is TRBV9 and J is TRBJ1-2, with a possible D match to TRBD1 (5 bases). The CDR3 extends over 16 amino acids. Trimming removed 0 bases from V and 4 bases from J, with 16 bases in between. Germline lookup yields CDR1 SGDLS and CDR2 YYNGEE. The CDR3 DNA reads TGTGCCAGCAGCGTAGGGGGAGGGCAGGGACCCTATGGCTACACCTTC. This codes for CASSVGGGQGPYGYTF. Complete variable domain (other parts from reference TRBV9 and TRBJ1-2): DSGVTQTPKHLITATGQRVTLRCSPRSGDLSVYWYQQSLDQGLQFLIQYYNGEERAKGNILERFSAQQFPDLHSELNLSSLELGDSALYFCASSVGGGQGPYGYTFGSGTRLTVV.

The chain combines TRBV6-5 with TRBJ1-1; TRBD1 aligns across 8 bases. CDR1 is MNHEY and CDR2 is SVGAGI in the germline V gene. The length of the CDR3 is 16 residues. J lost 6 bases, V lost 0 bases, and 9 bases had no gene match. The CDR3 sequence: CASSYSLTGALAEAFF. CDR3 nucleotides: TGTGCCAGCAGTTACTCCCTGACAGGGGCATTAGCTGAAGCTTTCTTT.

The chain uses TRBV24-1 and TRBJ1-2; perhaps TRBD1 as D (6 bases). The CDR3 consists of 11 residues. With 9 bases removed from V and 8 bases from J, the gap between germline ends came to 12 bases. Germline V gene sequence: CDR1 KGHDR, CDR2 SFDVKD. As DNA, the CDR3 is TGTGCCACCCGGGGGCTTGAGGGCTACACCTTC. It codes for CATRGLEGYTF.

J is TRBJ1-1 and V is TRBV24-1; D possibly corresponds to TRBD1 (6 bases). The CDR3 runs to 13 residues. Trimming shortened V by 4 bases and J by 6 bases, and 11 bases separated the two germline ends. Germline V CDR1 and CDR2: KGHDR, SFDVKD. The CDR3 sequence is CATSDGQLAEAFF. DNA for the CDR3: TGTGCCACCAGTGACGGACAGTTAGCTGAAGCTTTCTTT.

The gene calls are TRBV19 and TRBJ2-7; 10 bases are a match to TRBD1. This CDR3 has 17 residues. Germline CDR1 and CDR2: LNHDA and SQIVND (reference sequence). The V gene end was trimmed by 8 bases and the J gene end by 2 bases; junction bases not matched to a gene: 15. The DNA for the CDR3 is TGTGCCAGTCGCGGGACAGGGGTCTCGCGTGTGCCCTACGAGCAGTACTTC. This encodes CASRGTGVSRVPYEQYF.

This sequence joins TRBV5-1 and TRBJ1-2; 10 bases are a match to TRBD1. The CDR3 loop spans 16 amino acids. Germline assignment: CDR1 SGHRS and CDR2 YFSETQ. After removal of 0 bases from V and 2 bases from J, the junction contained 4 bases not matched to a gene. The CDR3 protein is CASSLGQGAKNYGYTF. In nucleotides, the CDR3 is TGCGCCAGCAGCTTGGGACAGGGGGCGAAAAACTATGGCTACACCTTC.

In its sample, this clone was seen a few times. The CDR3 region is CASTQVGGGETQYF. For the CDR3, the DNA is TGTGCCAGCACCCAGGTGGGGGGGGGAGAGACCCAGTACTTC. This chain joins TRBV5-5 and TRBJ2-5; 7 bases match TRBD2. Losses at the gene ends were 6 bases for V and 4 bases for J; bases not matched to a gene: 9. In germline, CDR1 is SGHKS, CDR2 YYEKEE (reference sequence). This CDR3 region has 14 residues.

This clone was observed once. V is TRBV6-1 and J is TRBJ1-5; 7 bases match TRBD1. In germline, CDR1 is MNHNS, CDR2 SASEGT. Trimming took 2 bases from V and 4 from J; bases not matched to a gene: 5. The CDR3 runs to 15 residues. For the CDR3, the DNA is TGTGCCAGCAGTGAAAACAGGGGACTGAATCAGCCCCAGCATTTT. Translating it yields CASSENRGLNQPQHF.